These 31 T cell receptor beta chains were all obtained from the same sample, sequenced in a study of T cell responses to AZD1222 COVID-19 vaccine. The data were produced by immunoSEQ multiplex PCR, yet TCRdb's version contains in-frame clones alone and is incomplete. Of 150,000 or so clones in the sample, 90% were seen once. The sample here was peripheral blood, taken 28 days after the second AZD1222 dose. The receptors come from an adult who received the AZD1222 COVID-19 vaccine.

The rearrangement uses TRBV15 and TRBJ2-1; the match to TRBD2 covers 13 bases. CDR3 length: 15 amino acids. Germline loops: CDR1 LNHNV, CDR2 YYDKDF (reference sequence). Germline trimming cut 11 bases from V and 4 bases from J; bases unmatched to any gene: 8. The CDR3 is CAPRTSGRGYNEQFF. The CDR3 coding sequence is TGTGCCCCCCGGACTAGCGGGAGAGGGTACAATGAGCAGTTCTTC.

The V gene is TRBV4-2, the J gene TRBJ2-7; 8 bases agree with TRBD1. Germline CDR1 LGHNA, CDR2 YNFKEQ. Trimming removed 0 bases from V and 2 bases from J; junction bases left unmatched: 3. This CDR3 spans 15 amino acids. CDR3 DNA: TGTGCCAGCAGCCAAGAAACAGGGGGGACCTACGAGCAGTACTTC. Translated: CASSQETGGTYEQYF.

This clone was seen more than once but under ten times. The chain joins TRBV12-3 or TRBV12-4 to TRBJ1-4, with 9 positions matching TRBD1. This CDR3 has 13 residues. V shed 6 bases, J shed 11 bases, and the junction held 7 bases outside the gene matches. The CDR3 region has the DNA TGTGCCAGCAGGGACAGGGGAGTAAGGAAACTGTTTTTT. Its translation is CASRDRGVRKLFF.

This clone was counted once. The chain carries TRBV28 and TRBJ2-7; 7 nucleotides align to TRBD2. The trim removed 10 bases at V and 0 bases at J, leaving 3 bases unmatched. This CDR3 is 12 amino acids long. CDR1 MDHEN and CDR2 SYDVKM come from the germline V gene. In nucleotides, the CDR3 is TGTGCCATCGGGGGGATCTCCTACGAGCAGTACTTC. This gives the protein CAIGGISYEQYF.

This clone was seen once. CDR3 in DNA: TGCGCCAGCAGCCCTGGACAGGGATCCTGGAACTATGGCTACACCTTC. Its translation is CASSPGQGSWNYGYTF. The chain carries TRBV5-1 and TRBJ1-2, with 8 bases matching TRBD1. The ends lost 4 bases at V and 2 bases at J; junction bases unmatched: 10. The length of the CDR3 is 16 residues. The germline gives CDR1 SGHRS, CDR2 YFSETQ.

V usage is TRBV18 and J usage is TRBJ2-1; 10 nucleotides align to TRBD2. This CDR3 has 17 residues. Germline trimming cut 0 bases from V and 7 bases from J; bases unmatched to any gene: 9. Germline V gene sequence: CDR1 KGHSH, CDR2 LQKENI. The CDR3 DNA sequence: TGTGCCAGCTCACCACCGAGCCAGCGGGGGGGCCAAAATGAGCAGTTCTTC. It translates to CASSPPSQRGGQNEQFF. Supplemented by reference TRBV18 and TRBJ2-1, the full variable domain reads NAGVMQNPRHLVRRRGQEARLRCSPMKGHSHVYWYRQLPEEGLKFMVYLQKENIIDESGMPKERFSAEFPKEGPSILRIQQVVRGDSAAYFCASSPPSQRGGQNEQFFGPGTRLTVL.

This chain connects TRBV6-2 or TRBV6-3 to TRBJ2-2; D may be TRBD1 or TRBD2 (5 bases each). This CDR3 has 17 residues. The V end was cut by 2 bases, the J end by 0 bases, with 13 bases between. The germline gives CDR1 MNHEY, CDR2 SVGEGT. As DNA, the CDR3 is TGTGCCAGCAGTTACAGGCAGGGACCCGCGAACACCGGGGAGCTGTTTTTT. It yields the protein CASSYRQGPANTGELFF.

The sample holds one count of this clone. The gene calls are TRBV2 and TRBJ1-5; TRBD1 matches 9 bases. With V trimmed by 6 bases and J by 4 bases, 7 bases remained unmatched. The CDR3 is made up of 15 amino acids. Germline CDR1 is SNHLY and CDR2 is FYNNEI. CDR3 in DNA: TGTGCCAGCAGGGAACCGACAGGGGGGAATCAGCCCCAGCATTTT. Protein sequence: CASREPTGGNQPQHF.

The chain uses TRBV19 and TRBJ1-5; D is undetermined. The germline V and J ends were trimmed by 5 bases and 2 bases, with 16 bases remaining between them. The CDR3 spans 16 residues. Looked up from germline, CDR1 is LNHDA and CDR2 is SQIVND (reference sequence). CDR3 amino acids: CASSVWAGGGNQPQHF. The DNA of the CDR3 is TGTGCCAGTAGTGTCTGGGCCGGCGGCGGCAATCAGCCCCAGCATTTT.

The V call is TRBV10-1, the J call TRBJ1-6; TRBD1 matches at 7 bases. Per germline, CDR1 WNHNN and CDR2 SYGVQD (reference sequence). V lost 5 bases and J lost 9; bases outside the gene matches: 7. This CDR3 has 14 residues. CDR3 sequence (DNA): TGCGCCAGCAGTACCGATTCAGGGGGTTCACCCCTCCACTTT. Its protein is CASSTDSGGSPLHF.

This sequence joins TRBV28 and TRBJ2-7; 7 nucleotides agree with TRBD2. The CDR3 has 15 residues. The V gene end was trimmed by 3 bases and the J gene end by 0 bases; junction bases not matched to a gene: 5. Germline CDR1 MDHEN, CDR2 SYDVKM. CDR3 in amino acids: CASSLISGRSYEQYF. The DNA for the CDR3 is TGTGCCAGCAGTTTGATTAGCGGGCGCTCCTACGAGCAGTACTTC.

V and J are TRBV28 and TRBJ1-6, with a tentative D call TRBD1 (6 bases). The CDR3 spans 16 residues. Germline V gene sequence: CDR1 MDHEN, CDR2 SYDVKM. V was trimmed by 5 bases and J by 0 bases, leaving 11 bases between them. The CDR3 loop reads CASSPDRLSYNSPLHF. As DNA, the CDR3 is TGTGCCAGCAGTCCTGACAGGCTCTCCTATAATTCACCCCTCCACTTT.

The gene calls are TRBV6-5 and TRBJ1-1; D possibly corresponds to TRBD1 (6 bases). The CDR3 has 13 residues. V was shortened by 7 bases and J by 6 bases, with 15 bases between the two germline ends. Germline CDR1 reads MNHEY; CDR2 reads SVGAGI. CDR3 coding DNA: TGTGCCAGCACCGGCGGGGGCACTTCTGAAGCTTTCTTT. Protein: CASTGGGTSEAFF.

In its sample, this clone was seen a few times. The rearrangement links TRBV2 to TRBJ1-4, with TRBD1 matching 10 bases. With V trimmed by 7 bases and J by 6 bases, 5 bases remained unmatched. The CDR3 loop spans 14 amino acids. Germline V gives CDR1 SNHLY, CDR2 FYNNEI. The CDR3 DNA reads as TGTGCCAGCAAGTGGGGGACAGGGGATGAAAAACTGTTTTTT. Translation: CASKWGTGDEKLFF.

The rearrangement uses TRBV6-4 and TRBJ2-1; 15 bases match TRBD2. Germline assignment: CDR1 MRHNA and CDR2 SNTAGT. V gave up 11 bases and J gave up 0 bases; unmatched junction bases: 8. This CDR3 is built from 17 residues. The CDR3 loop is CAGWTSGREISYNEQFF. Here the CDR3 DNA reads TGTGCCGGTTGGACTAGCGGGAGGGAAATCTCCTACAATGAGCAGTTCTTC.

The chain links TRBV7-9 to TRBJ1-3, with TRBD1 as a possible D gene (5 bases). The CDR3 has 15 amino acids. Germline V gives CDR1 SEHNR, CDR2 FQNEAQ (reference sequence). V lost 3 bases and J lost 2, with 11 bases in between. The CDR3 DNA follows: TGTGCCAGCAGCTTGATCGGGGGGGCTGGAAACACCATATATTTT. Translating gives CASSLIGGAGNTIYF.

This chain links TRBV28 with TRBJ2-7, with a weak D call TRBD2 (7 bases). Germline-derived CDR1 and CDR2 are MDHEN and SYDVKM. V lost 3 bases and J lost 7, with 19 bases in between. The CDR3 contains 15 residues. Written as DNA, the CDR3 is TGTGCCAGCAGTTTGTTCGGGGGGCACTCTCGGGAGCAGTACTTC. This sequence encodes CASSLFGGHSREQYF.

The CDR3 sequence is CASSFGDRLLTGELFF. Written as DNA, the CDR3 is TGTGCCAGCAGCTTTGGGGACAGATTACTCACCGGGGAGCTGTTTTTT. The J gene is TRBJ2-2, the V gene TRBV5-8, with TRBD1 matching over 7 bases. Germline trimming cut 2 bases from V and 4 bases from J; bases unmatched to any gene: 8. The CDR3 extends over 16 amino acids. Germline CDR1 and CDR2: SGHTS and YDEGEE.

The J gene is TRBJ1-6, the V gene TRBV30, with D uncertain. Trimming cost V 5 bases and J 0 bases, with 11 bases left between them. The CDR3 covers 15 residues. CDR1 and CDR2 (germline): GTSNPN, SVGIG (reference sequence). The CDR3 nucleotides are TGTGCCTGGGATAACGGAGGCTCCTATAATTCACCCCTCCACTTT. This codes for CAWDNGGSYNSPLHF.

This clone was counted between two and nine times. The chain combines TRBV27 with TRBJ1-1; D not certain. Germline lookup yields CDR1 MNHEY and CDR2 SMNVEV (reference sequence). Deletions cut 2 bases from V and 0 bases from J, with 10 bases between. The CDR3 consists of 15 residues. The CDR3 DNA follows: TGTGCCAGCAGTTTAGGAAGGTTCGTGAACACTGAAGCTTTCTTT. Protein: CASSLGRFVNTEAFF.

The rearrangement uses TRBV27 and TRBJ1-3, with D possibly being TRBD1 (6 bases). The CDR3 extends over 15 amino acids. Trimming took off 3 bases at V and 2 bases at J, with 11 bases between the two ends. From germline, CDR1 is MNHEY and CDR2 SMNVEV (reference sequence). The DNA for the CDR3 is TGTGCCAGCAGTTTGGAGGGGGGGCCTGGAAACACCATATATTTT. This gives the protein CASSLEGGPGNTIYF.

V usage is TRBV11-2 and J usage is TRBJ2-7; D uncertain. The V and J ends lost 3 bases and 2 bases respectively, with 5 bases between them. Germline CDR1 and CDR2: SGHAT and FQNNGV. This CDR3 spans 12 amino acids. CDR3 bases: TGTGCCAGCAGCTTTAACACCTACGAGCAGTACTTC. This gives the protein CASSFNTYEQYF.

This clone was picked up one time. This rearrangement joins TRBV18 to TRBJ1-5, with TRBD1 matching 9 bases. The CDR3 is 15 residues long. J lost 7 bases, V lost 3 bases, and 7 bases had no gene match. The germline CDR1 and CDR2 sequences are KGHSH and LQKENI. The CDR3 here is CASSPETGGEQPQHF. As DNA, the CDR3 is TGTGCCAGCTCACCGGAGACAGGGGGAGAACAGCCCCAGCATTTT. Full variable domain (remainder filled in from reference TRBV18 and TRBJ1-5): NAGVMQNPRHLVRRRGQEARLRCSPMKGHSHVYWYRQLPEEGLKFMVYLQKENIIDESGMPKERFSAEFPKEGPSILRIQQVVRGDSAAYFCASSPETGGEQPQHFGDGTRLSIL.

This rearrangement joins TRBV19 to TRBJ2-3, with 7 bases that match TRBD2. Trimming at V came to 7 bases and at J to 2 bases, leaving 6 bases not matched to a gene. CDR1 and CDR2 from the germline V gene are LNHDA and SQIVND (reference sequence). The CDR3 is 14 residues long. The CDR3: CASTYGGNTDTQYF. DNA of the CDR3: TGTGCCAGTACGTACGGGGGGAACACAGATACGCAGTATTTT.

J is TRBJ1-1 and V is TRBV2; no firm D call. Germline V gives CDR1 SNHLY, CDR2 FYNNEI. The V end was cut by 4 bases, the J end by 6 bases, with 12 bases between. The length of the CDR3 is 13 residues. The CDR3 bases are TGTGCCAGCAGTGCGATGGGAGTCGCTGAAGCTTTCTTT. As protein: CASSAMGVAEAFF.

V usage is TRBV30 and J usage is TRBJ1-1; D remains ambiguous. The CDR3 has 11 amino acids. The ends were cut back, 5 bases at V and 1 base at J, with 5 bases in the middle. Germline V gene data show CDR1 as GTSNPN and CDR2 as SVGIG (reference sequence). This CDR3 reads CAWGANTEAFF. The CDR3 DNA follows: TGTGCCTGGGGAGCGAACACTGAAGCTTTCTTT.

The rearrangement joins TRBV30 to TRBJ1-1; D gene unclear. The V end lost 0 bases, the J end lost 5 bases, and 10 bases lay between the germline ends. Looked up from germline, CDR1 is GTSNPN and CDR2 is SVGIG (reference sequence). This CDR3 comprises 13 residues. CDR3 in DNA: TGTGCCTGGAGTGTAGGGAGGGATACTGAAGCTTTCTTT. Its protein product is CAWSVGRDTEAFF. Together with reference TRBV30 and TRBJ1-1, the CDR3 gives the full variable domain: SQTIHQWPATLVQPVGSPLSLECTVEGTSNPNLYWYRQAAGRGLQLLFYSVGIGQISSEVPQNLSASRPQDRQFILSSKKLLLSDSGFYLCAWSVGRDTEAFFGQGTRLTVV.

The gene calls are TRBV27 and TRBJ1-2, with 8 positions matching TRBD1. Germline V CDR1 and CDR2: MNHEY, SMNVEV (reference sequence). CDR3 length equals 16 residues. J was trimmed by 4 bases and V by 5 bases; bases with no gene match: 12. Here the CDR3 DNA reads TGTGCCAGCAGTGTAGACAGGGGTAGGGGCTTCTATGGCTACACCTTC. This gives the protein CASSVDRGRGFYGYTF.

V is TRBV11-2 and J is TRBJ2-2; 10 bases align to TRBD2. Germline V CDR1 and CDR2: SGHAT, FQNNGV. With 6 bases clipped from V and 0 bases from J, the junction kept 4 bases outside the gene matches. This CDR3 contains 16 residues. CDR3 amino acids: CASRSLAGANTGELFF. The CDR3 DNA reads TGTGCCAGCAGATCCCTAGCGGGGGCGAACACCGGGGAGCTGTTTTTT.

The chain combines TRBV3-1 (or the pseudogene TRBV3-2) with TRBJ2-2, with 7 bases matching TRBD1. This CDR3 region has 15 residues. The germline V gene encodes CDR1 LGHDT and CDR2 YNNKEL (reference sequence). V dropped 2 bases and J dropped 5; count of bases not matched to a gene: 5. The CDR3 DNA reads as TGTGCCAGCAGCCAACGAAACAGGGGAACCGGGGAGCTGTTTTTT. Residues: CASSQRNRGTGELFF.

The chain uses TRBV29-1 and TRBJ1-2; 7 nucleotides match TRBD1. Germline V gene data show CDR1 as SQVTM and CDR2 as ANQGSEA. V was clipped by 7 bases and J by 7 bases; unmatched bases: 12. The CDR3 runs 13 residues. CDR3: CSDRQGKGGGYTF. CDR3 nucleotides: TGCAGCGACAGACAGGGTAAAGGGGGTGGCTACACCTTC. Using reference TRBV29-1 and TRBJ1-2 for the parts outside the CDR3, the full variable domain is SAVISQKPSRDICQRGTSLTIQCQVDSQVTMMFWYRQQPGQSLTLIATANQGSEATYESGFVIDKFPISRPNLTFSTLTVSNMSPEDSSIYLCSDRQGKGGGYTFGSGTRLTVV.